This entry lists 29 T cell receptor beta chains sequenced from one sample in a study of cytomegalovirus exposure and HLA in healthy donors. PCR amplification relied on 60 Vbeta primers (plus 13 Jbeta primers). Profiling relied on immunoSEQ multiplex PCR, and the TCRdb table lists in-frame clones only, not all of them. The top ten clones hold 1.8% of a sample with about 150,000 clones, roughly 10% of them seen once. The sample comprised PBMCs. The receptors were sampled from a man aged 45-65 years in good health and CMV-seronegative.

The sample holds a few counts of this clone. The gene calls are TRBV7-6 and TRBJ2-5; D uncertain. V lost 4 bases to trimming and J lost 0 bases, with 6 bases between them. The CDR3 totals 13 residues. Germline assignment: CDR1 SGHVS and CDR2 FNYEAQ. The CDR3 is CASSSGYQETQYF. The CDR3 nucleotides are TGTGCCAGCAGCTCAGGTTACCAAGAGACCCAGTACTTC.

The table lists this clone with a few counts. J is TRBJ2-1 and V is TRBV5-4; the D is unclear. The germline V gene encodes CDR1 SGHNT and CDR2 YYREEE (reference sequence). The CDR3 has 15 residues. The ends were cut back, 0 bases at V and 0 bases at J, with 7 bases in the middle. CDR3 bases: TGTGCCAGCAGCTTGGACAGTAGCTCCTACAATGAGCAGTTCTTC. This encodes CASSLDSSSYNEQFF.

This chain links TRBV5-1 with TRBJ1-1; D gene unclear. The germline CDR1 and CDR2 sequences are SGHRS and YFSETQ. The V end was cut by 4 bases, the J end by 3 bases, with 22 bases between. The CDR3 is 17 residues long. The DNA of the CDR3 is TGCGCCAGCAGCCCGAGCCCCCTTCGCGGATGGGACACTGAAGCTTTCTTT. This translates into CASSPSPLRGWDTEAFF.

The chain employs TRBV28 and TRBJ2-5; 7 bases agree with TRBD2. With 7 bases clipped from V and 5 bases from J, the junction kept 19 bases outside the gene matches. The germline CDR1 and CDR2 sequences are MDHEN and SYDVKM. This CDR3 region has 17 residues. The CDR3 sequence: CASKGRSLAEPGETQYF. The CDR3 bases are TGTGCCAGCAAGGGCAGAAGCCTAGCGGAGCCCGGGGAGACCCAGTACTTC.

In this sample, this clone turned up many times. The chain is built from TRBV11-2 and TRBJ2-2; D is possibly TRBD2 (5 bases). V lost 5 bases and J 3 bases, leaving 10 bases between the germline ends. From germline, CDR1 is SGHAT and CDR2 FQNNGV. The CDR3 is 14 residues long. The CDR3 DNA follows: TGTGCCAGCAGCGTCCAGCGGCACACCGGGGAGCTGTTTTTT. Translating gives CASSVQRHTGELFF.

In its sample, this clone was seen a few times. This sample includes further DNA sequences coding for the same CDR3. The chain combines TRBV19 with TRBJ2-2; TRBD2 aligns across 8 bases. Unmatched junction bases numbered 2, after V lost 8 bases and J lost 0 bases. In germline, CDR1 is LNHDA, CDR2 SQIVND (reference sequence). CDR3 length: 14 amino acids. CDR3 nucleotides: TGTGCCAGTCGGGGACTAGCGAACACCGGGGAGCTGTTTTTT. Its protein product is CASRGLANTGELFF.

Only a few counts were recorded for this clone. The chain uses TRBV19 and TRBJ1-4, with 9 bases that match TRBD1. The V and J ends lost 7 bases and 6 bases, in that order; junction bases with no gene match: 9. Looked up from germline, CDR1 is LNHDA and CDR2 is SQIVND (reference sequence). The CDR3 consists of 15 residues. CDR3 coding DNA: TGTGCCAGTAAATCACCGGGACAGGGTTATGAAAAACTGTTTTTT. Translating gives CASKSPGQGYEKLFF.

The table lists this clone with a few counts. The chain combines TRBV23-1 with TRBJ1-1, with 10 bases identical to TRBD1. TRBV23-1 is annotated as an ORF whose role is uncertain. The CDR3 is 16 amino acids. V was pared by 4 bases and J by 2 bases, with 7 bases of the junction left unmatched. The CDR3 DNA follows: TGCGCCAGCAGTCCCCCGGGACAGGGGTTCAACACTGAAGCTTTCTTT. It translates to CASSPPGQGFNTEAFF.

This clone was seen only a few times. The V call is TRBV11-2, the J call TRBJ2-7; 8 bases align to TRBD1. Losses at the gene ends were 1 base for V and 3 bases for J; bases not matched to a gene: 11. The CDR3 extends over 17 amino acids. Germline CDR1 and CDR2: SGHAT and FQNNGV. CDR3 in amino acids: CASSLVSGGLTGYEQYF. CDR3 DNA sequence: TGTGCCAGCAGCTTAGTCTCAGGGGGCCTCACGGGCTACGAGCAGTACTTC.

In its sample, this clone was seen once. The V gene is TRBV11-1, the J gene TRBJ2-5; 7 nucleotides align to TRBD2. CDR1 SGHAT and CDR2 FQDESV come from the germline V gene (reference sequence). V dropped 5 bases and J dropped 12; count of bases not matched to a gene: 12. This CDR3 spans 13 amino acids. The CDR3 reads CASSKKGREVEYF. The CDR3 DNA reads as TGTGCCAGCAGCAAAAAGGGGAGGGAGGTTGAGTACTTC.

This clone has a handful of counts. The DNA for the CDR3 is TGTGCCAGCAGCTCGGGGCGGGGGGGACACAATGAGCAGTTCTTC. Protein product: CASSSGRGGHNEQFF. V is TRBV6-5 and J is TRBJ2-1; the match to TRBD2 covers 9 bases. The junction had 8 bases not matched to a gene; V was cut back by 6 bases and J by 5 bases. Looked up from germline, CDR1 is MNHEY and CDR2 is SVGAGI. This CDR3 contains 15 residues.

The chain couples TRBV11-2 to TRBJ1-5; weak D call: TRBD1 (5 bases). V was cut by 4 bases and J by 10 bases, with 17 bases left in between. The CDR3 is made up of 14 amino acids. Germline V gene data show CDR1 as SGHAT and CDR2 as FQNNGV. The CDR3 protein is CASSWGRGGKPQHF. DNA for the CDR3: TGTGCCAGCAGCTGGGGTCGGGGGGGTAAACCCCAGCATTTT.

This sequence joins TRBV7-3 and TRBJ2-2, with 8 bases that match TRBD1. J lost 3 bases, V lost 5 bases, and 5 bases had no gene match. The CDR3 is 15 residues long. Germline CDR1 is SGHTA and CDR2 is FQGTGA. CDR3 DNA: TGTGCCAGCAGCCGTCAGGGGGCAGACACCGGGGAGCTGTTTTTT. Protein sequence: CASSRQGADTGELFF.

The sample holds a few counts of this clone. This chain connects TRBV6-1 to TRBJ2-5, with a tentative D call TRBD2 (6 bases). This CDR3 comprises 15 residues. Germline assignment: CDR1 MNHNS and CDR2 SASEGT. The V and J ends lost 7 bases and 1 base respectively, with 16 bases between them. The CDR3 region has the DNA TGTGCCAGCAACAGACGGGACTCAATCCAAGAGACCCAGTACTTC. It specifies CASNRRDSIQETQYF.

In its sample, this clone was seen a few times. The chain has TRBV19 and TRBJ2-5; TRBD2 matches at 10 bases. V lost 5 bases and J lost 3; bases outside the gene matches: 9. The CDR3 covers 16 residues. Per the germline V gene, CDR1 is LNHDA and CDR2 is SQIVND (reference sequence). CDR3 DNA sequence: TGTGCCAGTAGTTCAACCCCACTAGCGGGAAAAGAGACCCAGTACTTC. Its translation is CASSSTPLAGKETQYF.

The J gene is TRBJ2-1, the V gene TRBV9, with unresolved D. The CDR3 has 15 amino acids. With 4 bases removed from V and 2 bases from J, the gap between germline ends came to 13 bases. Germline CDR1 reads SGDLS; CDR2 reads YYNGEE. The CDR3 coding sequence is TGTGCCAGCAGCAGGAGAAGAGACGCCTACAATGAGCAGTTCTTC. This encodes CASSRRRDAYNEQFF.

The sample holds a few counts of this clone. At one end, the junction sequence differs from germline, possibly due to a read error. This CDR3 reads CASSLGTGEDF. The DNA for the CDR3 is TGTGCCAGCAGCCTCGGGACAGGTGAAGATTTC. The chain links TRBV5-6 to TRBJ2-7, with TRBD1 matching 8 bases. The CDR3 totals 11 residues. Per germline, CDR1 SGHDT and CDR2 YYEEEE.

The gene calls are TRBV7-9 and TRBJ2-6; D is undetermined. CDR1 is SEHNR and CDR2 is FQNEAQ in the germline V gene (reference sequence). Trimming took 5 bases from V and 0 from J, leaving 14 bases between them. This CDR3 comprises 17 residues. The CDR3 spells CASSHRVPFSGANVLTF. CDR3 nucleotide sequence: TGTGCCAGCAGCCACCGGGTACCATTCTCTGGGGCCAACGTCCTGACTTTC.

The table lists this clone with a few counts. This sequence joins TRBV9 and TRBJ1-1, with a tentative D call TRBD1 (6 bases). CDR1 SGDLS and CDR2 YYNGEE come from the germline V gene. The CDR3 has 14 residues. Between the trimmed V and J ends, which lost 5 bases and 1 base, there was a span of 12 bases. The CDR3 region has the DNA TGTGCCAGCAGACCCGGGACATCGAACACTGAAGCTTTCTTT. This sequence encodes CASRPGTSNTEAFF.

This rearrangement joins TRBV7-9 to TRBJ2-3; a possible D gene is TRBD2 (5 bases). V was cut by 1 base and J by 1 base, with 15 bases left in between. The CDR3 totals 17 residues. Germline values: CDR1 SEHNR, CDR2 FQNEAQ (reference sequence). CDR3 sequence (DNA): TGTGCCAGCAGCTTAGTTTCTTGTTGGGGAGGCACAGATACGCAGTATTTT. It codes for CASSLVSCWGGTDTQYF.

The genes are TRBV15 and TRBJ2-2, with D maybe TRBD2 (5 bases). This CDR3 contains 18 residues. Looked up from germline, CDR1 is LNHNV and CDR2 is YYDKDF (reference sequence). Trimming took 6 bases from V and 0 from J, leaving 20 bases between them. The CDR3 is CATRDLGSYWANTGELFF. As DNA, the CDR3 is TGTGCCACCAGGGACTTGGGGTCTTATTGGGCGAACACCGGGGAGCTGTTTTTT.

This clone was seen a few times. The rearrangement links TRBV30 to TRBJ2-2; D is perhaps TRBD1 (6 bases). This CDR3 comprises 16 residues. Trimming pared 4 bases from V and 2 bases from J, leaving 17 bases between. The germline V gene encodes CDR1 GTSNPN and CDR2 SVGIG (reference sequence). The chain's CDR3 is CAWISGVQLNTGELFF. Here the CDR3 DNA reads TGTGCCTGGATTTCAGGGGTCCAACTCAACACCGGGGAGCTGTTTTTT.

This clone was seen a few times. The rearrangement links TRBV19 to TRBJ1-2; D is uncertain. V was shortened by 3 bases and J by 9 bases, with 11 bases between the two germline ends. The CDR3 spans 12 residues. Germline V gives CDR1 LNHDA, CDR2 SQIVND (reference sequence). CDR3 DNA: TGTGCCAGTAGTATGGTGGGAGACCGCTACACCTTC. Amino acid sequence: CASSMVGDRYTF.

The V gene is TRBV11-2, the J gene TRBJ2-1; 8 bases fit TRBD1. Unmatched junction bases numbered 11, after V lost 1 base and J lost 15 bases. The CDR3 is 14 amino acids. Germline assignment: CDR1 SGHAT and CDR2 FQNNGV. The CDR3 is CASSLGPSTGVGFF. The CDR3 bases are TGTGCCAGCAGCTTAGGGCCCTCGACAGGGGTTGGGTTCTTC.

The chain uses TRBV5-1 and TRBJ2-7; TRBD2 matches at 15 bases. This CDR3 spans 16 amino acids. Germline assignment: CDR1 SGHRS and CDR2 YFSETQ. The V and J ends lost 4 bases and 4 bases, in that order; junction bases with no gene match: 6. CDR3 in amino acids: CASSQSGTSGRYEQYF. CDR3 sequence (DNA): TGCGCCAGCAGCCAGTCCGGGACTAGCGGGAGGTACGAGCAGTACTTC.

The chain recombines TRBV2 with TRBJ2-3; D is unclear. Germline lookup yields CDR1 SNHLY and CDR2 FYNNEI. This CDR3 contains 15 residues. Trimming shortened V by 5 bases and J by 0 bases, and 12 bases separated the two germline ends. The CDR3 loop is CASSSQSVSTDTQYF. The CDR3, as DNA: TGTGCCAGCAGTTCACAGAGTGTTAGCACAGATACGCAGTATTTT.

This clone was seen more than once but under ten times. The rearrangement joins TRBV29-1 to TRBJ1-1; D unresolved. V was trimmed by 1 base and J by 4 bases, leaving 13 bases between them. The germline V gene encodes CDR1 SQVTM and CDR2 ANQGSEA. The CDR3 spans 14 residues. CDR3 residues: CSVEADGSSTEAFF. The CDR3 nucleotides read TGCAGCGTTGAAGCGGACGGGAGTAGCACTGAAGCTTTCTTT.

This sequence joins TRBV5-6 and TRBJ1-1, with 7 bases fitting TRBD1. With V trimmed by 5 bases and J by 2 bases, 6 bases remained unmatched. Per germline, CDR1 SGHDT and CDR2 YYEEEE. The length of the CDR3 is 14 residues. As DNA, the CDR3 is TGTGCCAGCAGTTTGACAGGGATCAACACTGAAGCTTTCTTT. It codes for CASSLTGINTEAFF.

The rearrangement links TRBV6-6 to TRBJ2-3; D is undetermined. Germline lookup yields CDR1 MNHNY and CDR2 SVGAGI (reference sequence). Trimming took 2 bases from V and 0 from J, leaving 6 bases between them. The CDR3 loop spans 14 amino acids. In DNA form, the CDR3 reads TGTGCCAGCAGTTACGGGCGTAGCACAGATACGCAGTATTTT. Translation gives CASSYGRSTDTQYF.